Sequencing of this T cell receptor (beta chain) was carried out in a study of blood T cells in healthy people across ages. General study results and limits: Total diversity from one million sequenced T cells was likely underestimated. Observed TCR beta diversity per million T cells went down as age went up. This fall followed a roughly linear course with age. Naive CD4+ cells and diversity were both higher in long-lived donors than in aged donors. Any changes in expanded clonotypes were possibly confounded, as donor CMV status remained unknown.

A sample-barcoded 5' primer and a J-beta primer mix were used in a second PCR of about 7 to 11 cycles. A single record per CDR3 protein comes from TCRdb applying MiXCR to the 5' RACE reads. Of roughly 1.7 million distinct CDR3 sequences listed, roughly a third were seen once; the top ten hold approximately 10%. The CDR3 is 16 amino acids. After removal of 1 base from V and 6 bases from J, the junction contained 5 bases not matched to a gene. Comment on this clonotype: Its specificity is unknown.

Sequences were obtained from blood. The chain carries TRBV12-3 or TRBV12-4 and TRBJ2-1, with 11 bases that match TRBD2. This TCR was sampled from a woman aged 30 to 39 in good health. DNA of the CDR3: TGTGCCAGCAGTTTAGGTATAGCGGGGGGGCCCAATGAGCAGTTCTTC. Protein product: CASSLGIAGGPNEQFF.